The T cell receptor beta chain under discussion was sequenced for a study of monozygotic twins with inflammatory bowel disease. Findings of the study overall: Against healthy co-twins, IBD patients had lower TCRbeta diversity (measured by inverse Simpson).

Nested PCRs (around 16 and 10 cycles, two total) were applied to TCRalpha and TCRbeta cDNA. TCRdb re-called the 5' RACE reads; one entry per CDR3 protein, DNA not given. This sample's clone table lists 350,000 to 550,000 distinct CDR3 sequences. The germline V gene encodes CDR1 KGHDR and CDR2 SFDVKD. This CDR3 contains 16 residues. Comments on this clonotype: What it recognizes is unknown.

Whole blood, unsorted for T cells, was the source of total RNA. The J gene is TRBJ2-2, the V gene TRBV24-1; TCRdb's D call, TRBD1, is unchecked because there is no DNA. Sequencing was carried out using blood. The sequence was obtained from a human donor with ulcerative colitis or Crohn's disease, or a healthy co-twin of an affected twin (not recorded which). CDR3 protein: CATSDPTGANTGELFF.